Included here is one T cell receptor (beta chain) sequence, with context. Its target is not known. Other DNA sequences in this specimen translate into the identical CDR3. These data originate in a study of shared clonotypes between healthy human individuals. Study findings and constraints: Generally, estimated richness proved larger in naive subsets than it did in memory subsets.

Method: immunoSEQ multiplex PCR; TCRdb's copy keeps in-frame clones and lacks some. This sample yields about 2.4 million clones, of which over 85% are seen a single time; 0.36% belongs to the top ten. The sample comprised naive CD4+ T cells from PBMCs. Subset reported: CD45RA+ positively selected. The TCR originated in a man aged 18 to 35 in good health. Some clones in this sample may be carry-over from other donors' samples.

The chain's CDR3 is CASSDPGQGAYEQYF. CDR3 DNA sequence: TGTGCCAGCAGTGACCCGGGACAGGGGGCTTACGAGCAGTACTTC. The chain combines TRBV2 with TRBJ2-7; 12 nucleotides align to TRBD1. The CDR3 sequence is 15 residues long. Germline V gene sequence: CDR1 SNHLY, CDR2 FYNNEI. V shed 3 bases and J 4 bases; nucleotides not matched to a gene: 4.